Shown below are 28 T cell receptor beta chains from a single sample sequenced in a study of cytomegalovirus exposure and HLA in healthy donors. The PCR ran on 60 Vbeta and 13 Jbeta primers. Clones were read by immunoSEQ multiplex PCR, and TCRdb kept only the in-frame ones, dropping some. The sample holds 150,000 to 200,000 clones, roughly 83% seen once. The specimen sequenced was PBMCs. The source of these receptors is a woman aged 45 to 65 in good health and CMV-seronegative.

This clone has just a few counts. The chain combines TRBV27 with TRBJ1-2, with a weak D call TRBD1 (6 bases). CDR1 is MNHEY and CDR2 is SMNVEV in the germline V gene (reference sequence). V lost 2 bases and J lost 3, with 10 bases in between. The CDR3 length is 14 residues. DNA for the CDR3: TGTGCCAGCAGTTTAACCCACAGGGACTATGGCTACACCTTC. Protein product: CASSLTHRDYGYTF.

V and J are TRBV9 and TRBJ1-1; perhaps TRBD1 as D (6 bases). From germline, CDR1 is SGDLS and CDR2 YYNGEE. V lost 4 bases and J lost 3, with 16 bases in between. The CDR3 contains 15 residues. The CDR3 loop is CASSPRAGVDTEAFF. The CDR3 DNA is TGTGCCAGCAGCCCGAGGGCAGGGGTGGACACTGAAGCTTTCTTT.

This chain connects TRBV5-1 to TRBJ2-7; TRBD1 is a possible D gene (5 bases). The germline V gene has CDR1 SGHRS and CDR2 YFSETQ. There are 16 residues in the CDR3. The ends were cut back, 1 base at V and 3 bases at J, with 17 bases in the middle. The CDR3 protein is CASSLSWGSSVYEQYF. The CDR3 region has the DNA TGCGCCAGCAGCTTGTCATGGGGCAGCTCCGTCTACGAGCAGTACTTC.

The V and J genes are TRBV6-5 and TRBJ1-4, with D hard to call. The CDR3 extends over 15 amino acids. The germline V gene encodes CDR1 MNHEY and CDR2 SVGAGI. Trimming took 0 bases from V and 5 from J, leaving 10 bases between them. CDR3 in DNA: TGTGCCAGCAGTTACTCGGCGGGGTCCAATGAAAAACTGTTTTTT. It translates to CASSYSAGSNEKLFF.

The CDR3 spells CASSLSGRARYF. CDR3 sequence (DNA): TGTGCCAGCAGCTTGAGCGGGAGGGCCCGGTATTTT. The chain carries TRBV7-9 and TRBJ2-3; 10 nucleotides agree with TRBD2. The CDR3 is made up of 12 amino acids. The germline V gene encodes CDR1 SEHNR and CDR2 FQNEAQ (reference sequence). Trimming took 3 bases from V and 14 from J; bases not matched to a gene: 5. The full variable domain, rest sourced from reference TRBV7-9 and TRBJ2-3, is DTGVSQNPRHKITKRGQNVTFRCDPISEHNRLYWYRQTLGQGPEFLTYFQNEAQLEKSRLLSDRFSAERPKGSFSTLEIQRTEQGDSAMYLCASSLSGRARYFGPGTRLTVL.

The chain combines TRBV7-2 with TRBJ1-5; no clear D. Trimming left V 1 base short and J 6 bases short, with 13 bases between. The CDR3 contains 15 residues. In germline, CDR1 is SGHTA, CDR2 FQGNSA. The CDR3 region is CASSLDFAGGQPQHF. The CDR3 DNA sequence: TGTGCCAGCAGCTTAGACTTCGCGGGCGGTCAGCCCCAGCATTTT. The full variable domain, rest sourced from reference TRBV7-2 and TRBJ1-5, is GAGVSQSPSNKVTEKGKDVELRCDPISGHTALYWYRQSLGQGLEFLIYFQGNSAPDKSGLPSDRFSAERTGGSVSTLTIQRTQQEDSAVYLCASSLDFAGGQPQHFGDGTRLSIL.

The chain combines TRBV5-1 with TRBJ2-7, with 7 bases matching TRBD2. CDR1 and CDR2 (germline): SGHRS, YFSETQ. CDR3 size: 15 residues. The V segment lost 0 bases and the J segment 4 bases; nucleotides outside the gene matches: 7. Here the CDR3 reads CASSLVTSAFYEQYF. The CDR3 nucleotides read TGCGCCAGCAGCTTGGTAACTAGCGCATTTTACGAGCAGTACTTC. The full variable domain, completed using reference TRBV5-1 and TRBJ2-7, is KAGVTQTPRYLIKTRGQQVTLSCSPISGHRSVSWYQQTPGQGLQFLFEYFSETQRNKGNFPGRFSGRQFSNSRSEMNVSTLELGDSALYLCASSLVTSAFYEQYFGPGTRLTVT.

The V call is TRBV28, the J call TRBJ2-2; 9 bases map to TRBD1. Looked up from germline, CDR1 is MDHEN and CDR2 is SYDVKM. Trimming cost V 9 bases and J 4 bases; bases outside gene matches: 6. The CDR3 is 14 amino acids. This CDR3 is CASFTGGITGELFF. CDR3 nucleotides: TGTGCCAGTTTTACAGGGGGCATCACCGGGGAGCTGTTTTTT.

The J gene is TRBJ2-7, the V gene TRBV20-1, with TRBD1 matching 8 bases. The V and J ends lost 7 bases and 4 bases, in that order; junction bases with no gene match: 3. Germline assignment: CDR1 DFQATT and CDR2 SNEGSKA (reference sequence). The CDR3 totals 11 residues. The CDR3 region has the DNA TGCAGTGGGACAGGGTTGTACGAGCAGTACTTC. Translation gives CSGTGLYEQYF.

J is TRBJ2-1 and V is TRBV10-3; 8 bases align to TRBD2. With V trimmed by 1 base and J by 9 bases, 8 bases remained unmatched. CDR1 is ENHRY and CDR2 is SYGVKD in the germline V gene. The CDR3 is 15 residues long. In DNA, the CDR3 is TGTGCCATCAGTGAGTTAACGGGGGGGCAGGGTGAGCAGTTCTTC. It codes for CAISELTGGQGEQFF.

CDR3 sequence reads: CASRARPGVEGYTF. The CDR3 coding sequence is TGTGCCAGCAGGGCCCGGCCCGGAGTGGAAGGCTACACCTTC. The chain has TRBV5-5 and TRBJ1-2; the D is unclear. Germline loops: CDR1 SGHKS, CDR2 YYEKEE (reference sequence). Trimming removed 5 bases from V and 8 bases from J, with 19 bases in between. The CDR3 is 14 residues long.

The chain couples TRBV19 to TRBJ1-1; 9 bases line up with TRBD1. Germline loops: CDR1 LNHDA, CDR2 SQIVND (reference sequence). CDR3 length equals 17 residues. With V trimmed by 2 bases and J by 0 bases, 7 bases remained unmatched. The CDR3 spells CASSIPGQGLLNTEAFF. The CDR3 coding sequence is TGTGCCAGTAGTATACCGGGACAGGGTCTATTGAACACTGAAGCTTTCTTT.

V gene TRBV19 combines with J gene TRBJ2-5; D possibly corresponds to TRBD2 (5 bases). Germline V gene sequence: CDR1 LNHDA, CDR2 SQIVND (reference sequence). The CDR3 has 13 residues. V was trimmed by 9 bases and J by 0 bases, leaving 11 bases between them. As DNA, the CDR3 is TGTGCCAGCCTCGGGATTAACCAAGAGACCCAGTACTTC. Its translation: CASLGINQETQYF.

The genes are TRBV4-2 and TRBJ1-4; 9 nucleotides align to TRBD1. Per germline, CDR1 LGHNA and CDR2 YNFKEQ. The junction had 8 bases not matched to a gene; V was cut back by 1 base and J by 8 bases. This CDR3 comprises 16 residues. CDR3 residues: CASSQGVGQGREKLFF. The CDR3 DNA sequence: TGTGCCAGCAGCCAAGGGGTGGGACAGGGACGCGAAAAACTGTTTTTT.

This chain links TRBV5-8 with TRBJ1-2, with TRBD1 as a possible D gene (5 bases). V was shortened by 2 bases and J by 8 bases, with 13 bases between the two germline ends. The germline CDR1 and CDR2 sequences are SGHTS and YDEGEE. The CDR3 has 13 amino acids. The CDR3 region is CASSFLRVEGYTF. In nucleotides, the CDR3 is TGTGCCAGCAGCTTCCTCAGGGTGGAAGGCTACACCTTC.

The chain links TRBV5-8 to TRBJ2-2; TRBD1 might be the D (6 bases). Trimming took off 1 base at V and 6 bases at J, with 7 bases between the two ends. CDR1 SGHTS and CDR2 YDEGEE come from the germline V gene. The CDR3 consists of 13 residues. The CDR3 DNA follows: TGTGCCAGCAGCTTGAACAGGGCCGGGGAGCTGTTTTTT. It codes for CASSLNRAGELFF.

This clone was observed once. This chain connects TRBV27 to TRBJ1-6; TRBD1 might be the D (6 bases). Germline V gene sequence: CDR1 MNHEY, CDR2 SMNVEV (reference sequence). V was cut by 5 bases and J by 7 bases, with 9 bases left in between. This CDR3 region has 13 residues. The CDR3 loop reads CASSPGTNSPLHF. The CDR3 nucleotides are TGTGCCAGCAGTCCCGGGACAAATTCACCCCTCCACTTT.

CDR3: CAIRGSSNQPQHF. The CDR3 DNA reads as TGTGCCATACGGGGTTCGAGCAATCAGCCCCAGCATTTT. The chain links TRBV28 to TRBJ1-5; D remains unclear. The length of the CDR3 is 13 residues. Trimming removed 10 bases from V and 1 base from J, with 11 bases in between. The germline V gene encodes CDR1 MDHEN and CDR2 SYDVKM. Full variable domain (missing parts from reference TRBV28 and TRBJ1-5): DVKVTQSSRYLVKRTGEKVFLECVQDMDHENMFWYRQDPGLGLRLIYFSYDVKMKEKGDIPEGYSVSREKKERFSLILESASTNQTSMYLCAIRGSSNQPQHFGDGTRLSIL.

This chain links TRBV5-8 with TRBJ2-7; 11 bases are a match to TRBD2. Germline V gives CDR1 SGHTS, CDR2 YDEGEE. Losses at the gene ends were 0 bases for V and 3 bases for J; bases not matched to a gene: 5. This CDR3 is built from 16 residues. CDR3 in DNA: TGTGCCAGCAGCTTGGGGCTAGCGGGGGGAATCTACGAGCAGTACTTC. It specifies CASSLGLAGGIYEQYF. The full variable domain, its missing parts supplied by reference TRBV5-8 and TRBJ2-7, is EAGVTQSPTHLIKTRGQQATLRCSPISGHTSVYWYQQALGLGLQFLLWYDEGEERNRGNFPPRFSGRQFPNYSSELNVNALELEDSALYLCASSLGLAGGIYEQYFGPGTRLTVT.

This sequence joins TRBV13 and TRBJ1-3; TRBD1 might be the D (5 bases). Trimming took 5 bases from V and 11 from J, leaving 19 bases between them. The V gene's germline CDR1 is PRHDT and CDR2 FYEKMQ (reference sequence). The CDR3 length is 14 residues. CDR3 residues: CASSRGSIPNSIYF. The CDR3 nucleotides read TGTGCCAGCAGCAGGGGCTCTATTCCCAACTCCATATATTTT.

The V and J genes are TRBV5-4 and TRBJ2-1; D may be TRBD1 (6 bases). The CDR3 sequence is 16 residues long. V lost 0 bases to trimming and J lost 5 bases, with 15 bases between them. Germline CDR1 reads SGHNT; CDR2 reads YYREEE (reference sequence). This CDR3 is CASSLGGRALNNEQFF. DNA of the CDR3: TGTGCCAGCAGCTTGGGGGGGCGGGCCCTTAACAATGAGCAGTTCTTC.

This chain links TRBV19 with TRBJ2-1; 16 bases align to TRBD2. After removal of 6 bases from V and 8 bases from J, the junction contained 4 bases not matched to a gene. The CDR3 is made up of 15 amino acids. Germline values: CDR1 LNHDA, CDR2 SQIVND (reference sequence). CDR3 coding DNA: TGTGCCAGTAGCGGGACTAGCGGGGGGGCTTATGAGCAGTTCTTC. It codes for CASSGTSGGAYEQFF.

The V and J genes are TRBV7-2 and TRBJ2-7; 11 nucleotides match TRBD1. There are 14 residues in the CDR3. Trimming at V came to 4 bases and at J to 3 bases, leaving 2 bases not matched to a gene. CDR1 and CDR2 from the germline V gene are SGHTA and FQGNSA. CDR3 region: CASSWDRGYYEQYF. The CDR3 bases are TGTGCCAGCAGCTGGGACAGGGGGTACTACGAGCAGTACTTC. The full variable domain, in which reference TRBV7-2 and TRBJ2-7 provide the parts outside the CDR3, is GAGVSQSPSNKVTEKGKDVELRCDPISGHTALYWYRQSLGQGLEFLIYFQGNSAPDKSGLPSDRFSAERTGGSVSTLTIQRTQQEDSAVYLCASSWDRGYYEQYFGPGTRLTVT.

Notes on this clone: Mismatch with germline at one junction end may stem from a read error. The chain recombines TRBV20-1 with TRBJ1-2; no reliable D call. CDR1 and CDR2 (germline): DFQATT, SNEGSKA (reference sequence). CDR3 length: 11 amino acids. The CDR3 protein is CSARDLVRVLF. The CDR3 nucleotides are TGCAGTGCTAGAGATCTCGTTCGGGTTCTCTTC.

CDR3 loop: CASRKRGVPNTEAFF. CDR3 coding DNA: TGTGCCAGCAGGAAAAGGGGTGTGCCGAACACTGAAGCTTTCTTT. This chain joins TRBV28 and TRBJ1-1; tentative D call: TRBD1 (5 bases). V shed 6 bases and J shed 1 base, with 15 bases lying between them. This CDR3 contains 15 residues. CDR1 is MDHEN, CDR2 SYDVKM, per germline.

This chain connects TRBV5-4 to TRBJ1-1; D uncertain. CDR1 and CDR2 (germline): SGHNT, YYREEE (reference sequence). CDR3 size: 14 residues. Trimming shortened V by 5 bases and J by 0 bases, and 11 bases separated the two germline ends. The CDR3 reads CASSGLGMNTEAFF. The CDR3 bases are TGTGCCAGCAGTGGTCTGGGCATGAACACTGAAGCTTTCTTT. Using reference TRBV5-4 and TRBJ1-1 for the parts outside the CDR3, the full variable domain is ETGVTQSPTHLIKTRGQQVTLRCSSQSGHNTVSWYQQALGQGPQFIFQYYREEENGRGNFPPRFSGLQFPNYSSELNVNALELDDSALYLCASSGLGMNTEAFFGQGTRLTVV.

The chain joins TRBV10-3 to TRBJ1-5, with D perhaps TRBD1 (5 bases). Germline V gene lookup returns CDR1 ENHRY and CDR2 SYGVKD. There are 13 residues in the CDR3. Trimming cost V 7 bases and J 3 bases, with 10 bases left between them. DNA of the CDR3: TGTGCCATCATGGCAGGGCCCAATCAGCCCCAGCATTTT. It yields the protein CAIMAGPNQPQHF.

The J gene is TRBJ2-3, the V gene TRBV18; 10 bases align to TRBD2. The CDR3 length is 16 residues. CDR1 is KGHSH, CDR2 LQKENI, per germline. Trimming took 0 bases from V and 5 from J; bases not matched to a gene: 5. For the CDR3, the DNA is TGTGCCAGCTCACCACCAGGTCTAGCGGGAGTAGATACGCAGTATTTT. Translation gives CASSPPGLAGVDTQYF.